Below are 6 T cell receptor beta chains sequenced from a single sample in a study of T cells in Graves' hyperthyroidism and ophthalmopathy (dated by TCRdb to 2018 to 2020). The receptor library was made with multiplex PCR. The sequencer was an Illumina HiSeq 2000. The TCR beta CDR3 regions were amplified from the RNA transcripts. For the first round of RT-PCR on the TCR CDR3, the HTBI primer set was used together with the Qiagen OneStep RT-PCR kit. TCRdb reanalyzed the raw reads on its own, using fastp at Q25 for trimming and MiXCR for clone calling, and kept in-frame beta chains. Each CDR3 protein appears once, grouped with its most common genes and DNA. The sample table contains about 350,000 distinct CDR3 sequences; only one count was recorded for approximately 14% of them. 30% to 35% of the sample is held by the ten biggest clonotypes. The sequenced sample consisted of blood. The receptors were gathered from a woman aged 35 to 49 with Graves' ophthalmopathy.

This clonotype appeared many times. V and J are TRBV3-1 and TRBJ2-2; D remains ambiguous. The germline gives CDR1 LGHDT, CDR2 YNNKEL (reference sequence). CDR3 length: 15 amino acids. Trimming took off 0 bases at V and 4 bases at J, with 9 bases between the two ends. CDR3 in amino acids: CASSQDVGGTGELFF. CDR3 coding DNA: TGTGCCAGCAGCCAAGATGTTGGCGGCACCGGGGAGCTGTTTTTT.

This clonotype appeared many times. The V and J genes are TRBV6-5 and TRBJ2-7; 9 bases match TRBD2. V lost 0 bases to trimming and J lost 6 bases; unmatched junction nucleotides: 9. The germline V gene encodes CDR1 MNHEY and CDR2 SVGAGI. The CDR3 is 16 residues long. CDR3 nucleotide sequence: TGTGCCAGCAGTTACTCGTGGCGCGGGAGGGCCTCCGAGCAGTACTTC. It yields the protein CASSYSWRGRASEQYF.

This clonotype has at least ten counts. CDR3 sequence: CSASVGAQDGYTF. Here the CDR3 DNA reads TGCAGTGCGAGCGTGGGGGCGCAGGATGGCTACACCTTC. The chain recombines TRBV20-1 with TRBJ1-2, with a tentative D call TRBD1 (6 bases). In germline, CDR1 is DFQATT, CDR2 SNEGSKA (reference sequence). Between the trimmed V and J ends, which lost 6 bases and 6 bases, there was a span of 17 bases. The CDR3 extends over 13 amino acids.

This clonotype has at least ten counts. The rearrangement uses TRBV2 and TRBJ1-1; D perhaps matches TRBD1 (5 bases). Trimming took 4 bases from V and 5 from J, leaving 14 bases between them. Per germline, CDR1 SNHLY and CDR2 FYNNEI. This CDR3 comprises 14 residues. CDR3 sequence (DNA): TGTGCCAGCAGTGTTAGGACACCCGCGACTGAAGCTTTCTTT. Encoded protein: CASSVRTPATEAFF. Full variable domain (missing parts from reference TRBV2 and TRBJ1-1): EPEVTQTPSHQVTQMGQEVILRCVPISNHLYFYWYRQILGQKVEFLVSFYNNEISEKSEIFDDQFSVERPDGSNFTLKIRSTKLEDSAMYFCASSVRTPATEAFFGQGTRLTVV.

The chain uses TRBV9 and TRBJ1-2, with a possible D match to TRBD1 (5 bases). This CDR3 region has 17 residues. V dropped 0 bases and J dropped 3 bases, with 18 bases sitting between them. Germline CDR1 and CDR2: SGDLS and YYNGEE. The chain's CDR3 is CASSVGAFPGRDYGYTF. DNA for the CDR3: TGTGCCAGCAGCGTAGGAGCCTTTCCGGGCAGGGACTATGGCTACACCTTC.

This clonotype was seen at least ten times. V gene TRBV27 combines with J gene TRBJ2-1, with TRBD1 identical over 7 bases. Germline CDR1 and CDR2: MNHEY and SMNVEV (reference sequence). The CDR3 is made up of 14 amino acids. The V segment lost 6 bases and the J segment 5 bases; nucleotides outside the gene matches: 7. The CDR3: CASRHTTGDNEQFF. The CDR3 DNA sequence: TGTGCCAGCAGACATACTACAGGGGACAATGAGCAGTTCTTC.